This T cell receptor beta chain was obtained from a study of T cell clusters in autoimmune cytopenias. Study-wide results and limits: The T cell clusters came from computational analysis alone and lack functional validation.

Each sample's input was approximately 0.25 ug genomic DNA, roughly 38,000 genome equivalents. TRB was amplified by touch-down multiplex PCR, primer pools A and B combined. With the multiplex PCR reads reprocessed, TCRdb shows one record per CDR3 protein and no DNA. This sample contains several hundred distinct CDR3 sequences. Details on this clonotype: As yet, its antigen is unknown.

The CDR3 is 15 residues long. The germline V gene has CDR1 DFQATT and CDR2 SNEGSKA (reference sequence). These data were also filed under a second study, of T cell repertoires in aging, cancer and after chemotherapy. That study adds: Pre- and post-chemotherapy samples were paired from chronic lymphocytic leukemia patients treated with fludarabine- or bendamustine-based regimens.

The clonotype comes from a human donor with chronic lymphocytic leukemia. The chain couples TRBV20-1 to TRBJ2-2; with no DNA, the TCRdb D assignment of TRBD2 cannot be verified. The sequencing sample was made of peripheral blood. The CDR3 protein is CSALSPEGRTGELFF.